Here is one TCR beta chain with its context. Trimming removed 5 bases from V and 0 bases from J; junction bases left unmatched: 4. CDR1 is SGHTA and CDR2 is FQGNSA in the germline V gene. The CDR3 is 15 residues long. Each CD8 memory set brought CD45RO+ cells together with CCR7-negative CD45RA+ TemRA cells. These data belong to a study of shared clonotypes between healthy human individuals. Produced via immunoSEQ multiplex PCR; TCRdb's table is partial and in-frame only. The sample includes about 690,000 clones, roughly 87% of them seen just once. The sample was memory CD8+ T cells from PBMCs. As to subset: CD45RO+ cells pooled with CCR7-negative TemRA cells. This chain connects TRBV7-2 to TRBJ2-1; 7 bases fit TRBD2. This receptor was taken from a young man in good health. Some clones in this sample may be carry-over from other donors' samples. DNA of the CDR3: TGTGCCAGCAGCCGGGGGGAGAGCTCCTACAATGAGCAGTTCTTC. Amino acid sequence: CASSRGESSYNEQFF.